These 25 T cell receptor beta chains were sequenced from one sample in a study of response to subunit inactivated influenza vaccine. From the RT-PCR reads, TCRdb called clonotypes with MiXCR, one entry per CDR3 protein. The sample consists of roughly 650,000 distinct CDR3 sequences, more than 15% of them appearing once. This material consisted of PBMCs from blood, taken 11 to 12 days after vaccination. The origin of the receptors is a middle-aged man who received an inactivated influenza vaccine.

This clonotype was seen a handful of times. The CDR3 is CASSPGIGELFF. DNA of the CDR3: TGTGCCAGCAGCCCAGGGATCGGGGAGCTGTTTTTT. The chain recombines TRBV5-6 with TRBJ2-2, with a possible D match to TRBD1 (5 bases). The germline V gene encodes CDR1 SGHDT and CDR2 YYEEEE. V dropped 4 bases and J dropped 7 bases, with 8 bases sitting between them. This CDR3 comprises 12 residues. Complete variable domain (other parts from reference TRBV5-6 and TRBJ2-2): DAGVTQSPTHLIKTRGQQVTLRCSPKSGHDTVSWYQQALGQGPQFIFQYYEEEERQRGNFPDRFSGHQFPNYSSELNVNALLLGDSALYLCASSPGIGELFFGEGSRLTVL.

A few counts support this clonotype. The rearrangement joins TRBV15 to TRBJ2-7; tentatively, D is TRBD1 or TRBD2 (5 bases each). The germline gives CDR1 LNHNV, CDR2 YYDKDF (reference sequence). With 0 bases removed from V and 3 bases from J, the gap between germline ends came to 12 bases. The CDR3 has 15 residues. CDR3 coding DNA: TGTGCCACCAGCAGAGATCGGGGCAGAGGCTACGAGCAGTACTTC. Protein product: CATSRDRGRGYEQYF.

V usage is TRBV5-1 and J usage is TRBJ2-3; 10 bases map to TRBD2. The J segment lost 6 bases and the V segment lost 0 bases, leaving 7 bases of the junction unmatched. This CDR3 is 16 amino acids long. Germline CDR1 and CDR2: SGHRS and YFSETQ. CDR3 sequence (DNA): TGCGCCAGCAGCTTGGTGCTAGCGGGGGCCCGGGATACGCAGTATTTT. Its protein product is CASSLVLAGARDTQYF.

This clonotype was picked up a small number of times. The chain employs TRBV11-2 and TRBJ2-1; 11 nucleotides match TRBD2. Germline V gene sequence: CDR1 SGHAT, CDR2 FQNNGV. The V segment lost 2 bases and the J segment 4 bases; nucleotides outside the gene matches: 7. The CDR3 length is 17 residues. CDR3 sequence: CASSLRLAGGHYNEQFF. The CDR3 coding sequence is TGTGCCAGCAGCTTACGGCTAGCGGGAGGCCATTACAATGAGCAGTTCTTC.

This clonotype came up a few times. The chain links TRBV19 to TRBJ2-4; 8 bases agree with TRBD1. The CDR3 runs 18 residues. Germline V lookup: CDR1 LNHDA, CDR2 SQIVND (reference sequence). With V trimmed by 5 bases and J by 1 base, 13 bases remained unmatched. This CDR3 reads CASSPNLGQGNAKNIQYF. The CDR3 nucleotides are TGTGCCAGTAGTCCGAACCTCGGACAGGGCAACGCCAAAAACATTCAGTACTTC.

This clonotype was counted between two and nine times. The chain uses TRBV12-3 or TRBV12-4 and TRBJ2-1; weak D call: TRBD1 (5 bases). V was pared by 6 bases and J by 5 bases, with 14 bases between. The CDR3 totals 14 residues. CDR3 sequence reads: CASRPRTSNNEQFF. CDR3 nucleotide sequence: TGTGCCAGCAGACCCCGGACAAGCAACAATGAGCAGTTCTTC.

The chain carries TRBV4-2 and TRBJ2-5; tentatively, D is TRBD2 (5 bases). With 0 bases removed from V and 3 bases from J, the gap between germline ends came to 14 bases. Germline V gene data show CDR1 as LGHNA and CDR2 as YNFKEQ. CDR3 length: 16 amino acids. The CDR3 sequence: CASSQDVGPGKETQYF. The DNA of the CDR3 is TGTGCCAGCAGCCAAGATGTCGGTCCGGGAAAAGAGACCCAGTACTTC.

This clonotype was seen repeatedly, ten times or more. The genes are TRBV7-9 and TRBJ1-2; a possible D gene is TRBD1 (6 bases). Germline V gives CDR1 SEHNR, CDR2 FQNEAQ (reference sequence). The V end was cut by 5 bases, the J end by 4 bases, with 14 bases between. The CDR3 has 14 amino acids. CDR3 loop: CASSPSGHLYGYTF. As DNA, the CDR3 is TGTGCCAGCAGCCCATCGGGACACCTCTATGGCTACACCTTC.

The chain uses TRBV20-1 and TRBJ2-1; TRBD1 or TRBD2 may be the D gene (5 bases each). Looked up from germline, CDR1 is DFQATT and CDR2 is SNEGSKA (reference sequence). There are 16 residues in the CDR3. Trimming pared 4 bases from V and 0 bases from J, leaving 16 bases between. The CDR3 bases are TGCAGTGCTATAAACCGGGGACCAAGCTCCTACAATGAGCAGTTCTTC. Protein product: CSAINRGPSSYNEQFF.

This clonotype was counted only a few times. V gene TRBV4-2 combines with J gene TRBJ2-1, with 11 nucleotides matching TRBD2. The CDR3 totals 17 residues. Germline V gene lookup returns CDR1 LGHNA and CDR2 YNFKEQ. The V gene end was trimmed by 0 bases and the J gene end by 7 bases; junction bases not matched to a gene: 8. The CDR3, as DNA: TGTGCCAGCAGCCAAGATGCGACTAGCGGGGCCTTTAATGAGCAGTTCTTC. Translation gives CASSQDATSGAFNEQFF.

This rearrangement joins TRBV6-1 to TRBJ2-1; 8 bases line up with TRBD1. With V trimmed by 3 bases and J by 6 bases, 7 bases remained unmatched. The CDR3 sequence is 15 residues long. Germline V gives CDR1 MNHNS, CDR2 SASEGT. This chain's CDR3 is CASSERTGSFNEQFF. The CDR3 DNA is TGTGCCAGCAGTGAGAGGACAGGGTCTTTCAATGAGCAGTTCTTC.

The CDR3 bases are TGTGCCAGCAGCCGTTCGGCGCTAGCCACCTACAATGAGCAGTTCTTC. Its protein product is CASSRSALATYNEQFF. J is TRBJ2-1 and V is TRBV7-9; the D gene is possibly TRBD2 (5 bases). V gave up 5 bases and J gave up 2 bases, with 16 bases separating them. The CDR3 spans 16 residues. The V gene's germline CDR1 is SEHNR and CDR2 FQNEAQ (reference sequence).

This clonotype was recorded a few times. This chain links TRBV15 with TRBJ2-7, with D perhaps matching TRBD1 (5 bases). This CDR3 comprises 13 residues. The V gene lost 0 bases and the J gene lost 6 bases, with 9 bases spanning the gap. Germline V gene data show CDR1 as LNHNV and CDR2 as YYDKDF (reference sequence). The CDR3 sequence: CATSRDLRVEQYF. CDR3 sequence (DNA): TGTGCCACCAGCAGAGATCTCAGGGTCGAGCAGTACTTC.

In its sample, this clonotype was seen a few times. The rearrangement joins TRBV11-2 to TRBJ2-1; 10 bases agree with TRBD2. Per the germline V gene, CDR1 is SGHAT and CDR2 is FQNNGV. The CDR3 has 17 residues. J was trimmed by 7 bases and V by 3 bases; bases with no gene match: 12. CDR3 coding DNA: TGTGCCAGCAGCTTGTCAATGGTCAGCGGGAGGGCGAATGAGCAGTTCTTC. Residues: CASSLSMVSGRANEQFF.

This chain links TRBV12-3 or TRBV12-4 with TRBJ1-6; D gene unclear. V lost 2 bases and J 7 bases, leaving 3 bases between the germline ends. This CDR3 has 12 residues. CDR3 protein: CASSLMNSPLHF. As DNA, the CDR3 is TGTGCCAGCAGTTTAATGAATTCACCCCTCCACTTT.

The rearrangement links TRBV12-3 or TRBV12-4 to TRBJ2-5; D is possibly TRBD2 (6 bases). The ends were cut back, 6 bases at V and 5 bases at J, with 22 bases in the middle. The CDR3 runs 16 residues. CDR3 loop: CASSLGGPKSGETQYF. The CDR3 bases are TGTGCCAGCAGCCTGGGAGGCCCGAAGTCAGGGGAGACCCAGTACTTC.

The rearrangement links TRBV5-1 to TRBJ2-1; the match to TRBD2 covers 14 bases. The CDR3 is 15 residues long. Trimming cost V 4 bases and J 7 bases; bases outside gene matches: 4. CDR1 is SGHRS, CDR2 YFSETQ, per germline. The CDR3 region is CASSGRLAGGNEQFF. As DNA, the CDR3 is TGCGCCAGCAGCGGACGACTAGCGGGGGGGAATGAGCAGTTCTTC.

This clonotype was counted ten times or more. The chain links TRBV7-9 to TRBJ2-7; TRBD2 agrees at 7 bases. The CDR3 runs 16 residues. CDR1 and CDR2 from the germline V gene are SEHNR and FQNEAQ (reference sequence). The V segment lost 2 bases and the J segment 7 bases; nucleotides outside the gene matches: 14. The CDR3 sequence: CASSLREASGPKEQYF. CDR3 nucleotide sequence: TGTGCCAGCAGCTTAAGGGAAGCTAGCGGTCCCAAGGAGCAGTACTTC.

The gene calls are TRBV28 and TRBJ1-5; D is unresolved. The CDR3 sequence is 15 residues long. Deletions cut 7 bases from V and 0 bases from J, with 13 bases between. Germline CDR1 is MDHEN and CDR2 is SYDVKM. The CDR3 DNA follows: TGTGCCAGCACCCTAGACGACACTAGCAATCAGCCCCAGCATTTT. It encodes CASTLDDTSNQPQHF.

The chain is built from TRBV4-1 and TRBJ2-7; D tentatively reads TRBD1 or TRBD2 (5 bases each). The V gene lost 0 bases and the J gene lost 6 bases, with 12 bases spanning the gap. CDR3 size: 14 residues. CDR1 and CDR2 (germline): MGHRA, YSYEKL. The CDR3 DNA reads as TGCGCCAGCAGCCAAGATCTGAGGGGATCCGAGCAGTACTTC. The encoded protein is CASSQDLRGSEQYF.

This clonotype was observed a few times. CDR3 bases: TGCAGTGCCCCAGCAGAAAGTTACAATGAGCAGTTCTTC. It encodes CSAPAESYNEQFF. V and J are TRBV20-1 and TRBJ2-1; no firm D call. The V end lost 6 bases, the J end lost 4 bases, and 13 bases lay between the germline ends. The CDR3 has 13 amino acids. Germline values: CDR1 DFQATT, CDR2 SNEGSKA (reference sequence).

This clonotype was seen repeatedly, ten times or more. The CDR3 here is CASSSDRYNEQFF. CDR3 bases: TGTGCCAGCAGCTCGGACAGGTACAATGAGCAGTTCTTC. V gene TRBV7-7 combines with J gene TRBJ2-1, with 7 bases matching TRBD1. V shed 4 bases and J 4 bases; nucleotides not matched to a gene: 1. The germline gives CDR1 SSHAT, CDR2 FNYEAQ (reference sequence). This CDR3 region has 13 residues.

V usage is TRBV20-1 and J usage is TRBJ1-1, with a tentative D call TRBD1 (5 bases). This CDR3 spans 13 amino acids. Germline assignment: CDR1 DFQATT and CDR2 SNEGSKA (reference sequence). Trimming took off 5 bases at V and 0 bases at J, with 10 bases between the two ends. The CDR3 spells CSARTLLNTEAFF. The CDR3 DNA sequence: TGCAGTGCTCGGACATTACTGAACACTGAAGCTTTCTTT.

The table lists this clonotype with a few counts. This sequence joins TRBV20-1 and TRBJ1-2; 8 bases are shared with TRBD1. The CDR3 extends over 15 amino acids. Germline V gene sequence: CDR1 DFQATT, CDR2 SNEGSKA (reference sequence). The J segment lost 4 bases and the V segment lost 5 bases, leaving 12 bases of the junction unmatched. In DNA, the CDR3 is TGCAGTGCTCGCTCGGACAGGGAGGAATCCTATGGCTACACCTTC. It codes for CSARSDREESYGYTF.

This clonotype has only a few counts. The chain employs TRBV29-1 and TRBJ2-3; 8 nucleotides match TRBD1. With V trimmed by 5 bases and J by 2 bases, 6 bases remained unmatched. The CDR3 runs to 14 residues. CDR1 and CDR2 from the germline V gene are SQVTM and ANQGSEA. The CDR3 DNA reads TGCAGCGTTATCCGGGACAGGTCCACAGATACGCAGTATTTT. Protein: CSVIRDRSTDTQYF.